These 30 T cell receptor beta chains were sequenced from one sample in a study of CD8 T cells in Susac syndrome. RNA amounts of roughly 0.5 to 1 ug underwent reverse transcription with random hexamers. TCRdb reanalysed the immunoSEQ multiplex PCR reads using MiXCR and keeps one entry per CDR3 protein. The sample includes about 200,000 distinct CDR3 sequences, 90% to 95% of them seen just once. The specimen sequenced was CD4+ T cells from PBMCs. These receptor sequences come from a human donor in good health.

The V call is TRBV29-1, the J call TRBJ2-7; 8 bases agree with TRBD1. Germline V gene sequence: CDR1 SQVTM, CDR2 ANQGSEA. This CDR3 is built from 12 residues. Germline trimming cut 4 bases from V and 3 bases from J; bases unmatched to any gene: 2. The CDR3 region is CSVGGTGYEQYF. CDR3 coding DNA: TGCAGCGTTGGGGGGACAGGCTACGAGCAGTACTTC.

This chain links TRBV3-1 with TRBJ1-1, with no clear D. Trimming removed 0 bases at V and 4 bases at J, with 6 bases between. CDR1 and CDR2 from the germline V gene are LGHDT and YNNKEL (reference sequence). This CDR3 contains 13 residues. CDR3 nucleotides: TGTGCCAGCAGCCAAGATTTGGGCACTGAAGCTTTCTTT. Protein sequence: CASSQDLGTEAFF.

The rearrangement links TRBV27 to TRBJ1-5, with 8 bases identical to TRBD1. CDR3 length: 15 residues. V trimming: 7 bases; J trimming: 6 bases; junction bases outside the gene matches: 11. Germline CDR1 and CDR2: MNHEY and SMNVEV (reference sequence). The CDR3 DNA reads as TGTGCCAGCAAAGTCGGACAGGGAAACGGTCAGCCCCAGCATTTT. Amino acid sequence: CASKVGQGNGQPQHF.

The chain recombines TRBV24-1 with TRBJ2-1; TRBD2 matches 9 bases. There are 16 residues in the CDR3. V was pared by 4 bases and J by 5 bases, with 8 bases of the junction left unmatched. CDR1 and CDR2 from the germline V gene are KGHDR and SFDVKD. The CDR3 here is CATSDLGVAGDNEQFF. DNA for the CDR3: TGTGCCACCAGTGACCTCGGTGTAGCGGGGGACAATGAGCAGTTCTTC.

J is TRBJ2-7 and V is TRBV5-4, with D maybe TRBD2 (6 bases). Trimming took off 0 bases at V and 6 bases at J, with 13 bases between the two ends. The CDR3 is made up of 14 amino acids. Germline V gene data show CDR1 as SGHNT and CDR2 as YYREEE (reference sequence). CDR3 region: CASSLAGGFGEQYV. In DNA form, the CDR3 reads TGTGCCAGCAGCTTGGCCGGGGGTTTCGGCGAGCAGTACGTC.

V gene TRBV14 combines with J gene TRBJ1-1; D uncertain. The CDR3 extends over 15 amino acids. The germline V and J ends were trimmed by 0 bases and 2 bases, with 10 bases remaining between them. Germline loops: CDR1 SGHDN, CDR2 FVKESK. The DNA for the CDR3 is TGTGCCAGCAGCCAAGAATTCGGGGTAAACACTGAAGCTTTCTTT. Translation: CASSQEFGVNTEAFF.

The rearrangement uses TRBV19 and TRBJ2-3; no reliable D call. Germline CDR1 and CDR2: LNHDA and SQIVND (reference sequence). This CDR3 contains 15 residues. V lost 4 bases and J lost 5, with 16 bases in between. In nucleotides, the CDR3 is TGTGCCAGTAGTAACCAAGACGTCCTGAGAGATACGCAGTATTTT. This gives the protein CASSNQDVLRDTQYF. The whole variable domain, remainder taken from reference TRBV19 and TRBJ2-3, is DGGITQSPKYLFRKEGQNVTLSCEQNLNHDAMYWYRQDPGQGLRLIYYSQIVNDFQKGDIAEGYSVSREKKESFPLTVTSAQKNPTAFYLCASSNQDVLRDTQYFGPGTRLTVL.

The CDR3 DNA reads as TGTGCCACCAGTGGTCTGACCCCAGATACGCAGTATTTT. Protein product: CATSGLTPDTQYF. The chain links TRBV24-1 to TRBJ2-3, with D uncertain. V was cut by 5 bases and J by 4 bases, with 9 bases left in between. The CDR3 spans 13 residues. In germline, CDR1 is KGHDR, CDR2 SFDVKD.

This chain links TRBV9 with TRBJ2-2; D tentatively reads TRBD1 or TRBD2 (5 bases each). Germline lookup yields CDR1 SGDLS and CDR2 YYNGEE. This CDR3 has 16 residues. V was cut by 0 bases and J by 6 bases, with 15 bases left in between. CDR3 amino acids: CASSVASQGSSGELFF. DNA of the CDR3: TGTGCCAGCAGCGTAGCTAGCCAGGGATCATCCGGGGAGCTGTTTTTT. The whole variable domain, filled in from reference TRBV9 and TRBJ2-2, reads DSGVTQTPKHLITATGQRVTLRCSPRSGDLSVYWYQQSLDQGLQFLIQYYNGEERAKGNILERFSAQQFPDLHSELNLSSLELGDSALYFCASSVASQGSSGELFFGEGSRLTVL.

The gene calls are TRBV9 and TRBJ1-5; D is unresolved. This CDR3 contains 14 residues. Germline V gene lookup returns CDR1 SGDLS and CDR2 YYNGEE. The V gene lost 0 bases and the J gene lost 6 bases, with 10 bases spanning the gap. The CDR3 DNA reads TGTGCCAGCAGCGTAGGACGGACTTTTCAGCCCCAGCATTTT. Translation gives CASSVGRTFQPQHF.

The V call is TRBV3-1, the J call TRBJ2-1; D might be TRBD2 (7 bases). V lost 3 bases, J lost 8 bases, and 11 bases lay in between. CDR3 length equals 13 residues. Germline CDR1 reads LGHDT; CDR2 reads YNNKEL (reference sequence). CDR3 sequence (DNA): TGTGCCAGCAGCCAGGGGGGGCGGGATGAGCAGTTCTTC. This translates into CASSQGGRDEQFF.

The V and J genes are TRBV11-2 and TRBJ2-6; D is possibly TRBD1 or TRBD2 (5 bases each). Per the germline V gene, CDR1 is SGHAT and CDR2 is FQNNGV. The CDR3 covers 17 residues. V lost 2 bases to trimming and J lost 2 bases, with 13 bases between them. This CDR3 reads CASSLRGAWTGANVLTF. In nucleotides, the CDR3 is TGTGCCAGCAGCTTACGAGGGGCTTGGACTGGGGCCAACGTCCTGACTTTC.

V is TRBV12-3 or TRBV12-4 and J is TRBJ2-1; 9 bases are shared with TRBD2. Germline trimming cut 6 bases from V and 5 bases from J; bases unmatched to any gene: 8. CDR3 length: 15 residues. The CDR3: CASSPSGRQNNEQFF. Here the CDR3 DNA reads TGTGCCAGCAGCCCAAGCGGGAGGCAGAACAATGAGCAGTTCTTC.

The gene calls are TRBV20-1 and TRBJ1-6; D ambiguous. CDR3 size: 15 residues. The V gene lost 0 bases and the J gene lost 14 bases, with 20 bases spanning the gap. Germline V gene data show CDR1 as DFQATT and CDR2 as SNEGSKA (reference sequence). DNA for the CDR3: TGCAGTGCTAGAGATGGAGGAAGACGTCTAGCGGCCCTCCACTTT. It specifies CSARDGGRRLAALHF.

This sequence joins TRBV24-1 and TRBJ2-5; D gene uncertain. The CDR3 sequence is 14 residues long. The germline gives CDR1 KGHDR, CDR2 SFDVKD. V lost 2 bases to trimming and J lost 1 base, with 7 bases between them. CDR3 region: CATSDSGLQETQYF. CDR3 coding DNA: TGTGCCACCAGTGATTCAGGCCTCCAAGAGACCCAGTACTTC.

The chain employs TRBV28 and TRBJ2-5; 8 nucleotides agree with TRBD1. CDR3 length: 13 amino acids. The V and J ends lost 7 bases and 2 bases, in that order; junction bases with no gene match: 3. Looked up from germline, CDR1 is MDHEN and CDR2 is SYDVKM. CDR3 in amino acids: CASIGTGQETQYF. CDR3 DNA sequence: TGTGCCAGCATCGGGACAGGTCAAGAGACCCAGTACTTC.

The CDR3 reads CSGAFSGQETQYF. In nucleotides, the CDR3 is TGCAGTGGAGCCTTTAGCGGACAAGAGACCCAGTACTTC. This sequence joins TRBV20-1 and TRBJ2-5, with TRBD2 as a possible D gene (6 bases). The CDR3 extends over 13 amino acids. V lost 7 bases to trimming and J lost 2 bases, with 14 bases between them. Germline CDR1 is DFQATT and CDR2 is SNEGSKA (reference sequence).

The chain has TRBV5-1 and TRBJ2-5, with TRBD2 matching over 8 bases. The CDR3 is 13 amino acids. Germline CDR1 is SGHRS and CDR2 is YFSETQ. Germline trimming cut 4 bases from V and 7 bases from J; bases unmatched to any gene: 6. Here the CDR3 reads CASSSSGEVTQYF. The CDR3 nucleotides read TGCGCCAGCAGCAGTAGCGGGGAGGTGACCCAGTACTTC.

This clonotype has only one observation. The V gene is TRBV5-1, the J gene TRBJ2-3; TRBD2 might be the D (5 bases). Germline CDR1 SGHRS, CDR2 YFSETQ. The CDR3 is made up of 15 amino acids. Deletions cut 6 bases from V and 4 bases from J, with 18 bases between. CDR3 DNA sequence: TGCGCCAGCACCCTCGGGGTAGACCCCGCAGATACGCAGTATTTT. Its protein product is CASTLGVDPADTQYF.

The chain recombines TRBV15 with TRBJ2-1; unclear D gene. The CDR3 totals 16 residues. Trimming shortened V by 3 bases and J by 2 bases, and 14 bases separated the two germline ends. Germline-derived CDR1 and CDR2 are LNHNV and YYDKDF (reference sequence). The CDR3 is CATSSGVSGTYNEQFF. The CDR3 coding sequence is TGTGCCACCAGCAGTGGGGTTAGTGGGACCTACAATGAGCAGTTCTTC.

The V gene is TRBV30, the J gene TRBJ1-2; D unresolved. CDR3 length: 11 residues. V lost 1 base and J lost 8, with 8 bases in between. The germline CDR1 and CDR2 sequences are GTSNPN and SVGIG (reference sequence). CDR3 amino acids: CAWSALWGYTF. Here the CDR3 DNA reads TGTGCCTGGAGTGCCCTCTGGGGCTACACCTTC.

The genes are TRBV3-1 and TRBJ2-2; no definite D call. With 0 bases removed from V and 4 bases from J, the gap between germline ends came to 12 bases. There are 16 residues in the CDR3. Germline V CDR1 and CDR2: LGHDT, YNNKEL (reference sequence). CDR3 in amino acids: CASSQDRWGSTGELFF. As DNA, the CDR3 is TGTGCCAGCAGCCAAGATCGTTGGGGAAGCACCGGGGAGCTGTTTTTT. Based on the CDR3 plus reference TRBV3-1 and TRBJ2-2, the full variable domain is DTAVSQTPKYLVTQMGNDKSIKCEQNLGHDTMYWYKQDSKKFLKIMFSYNNKELIINETVPNRFSPKSPDKAHLNLHINSLELGDSAVYFCASSQDRWGSTGELFFGEGSRLTVL.

J is TRBJ2-1 and V is TRBV3-1, with 8 bases lining up with TRBD2. From germline, CDR1 is LGHDT and CDR2 YNNKEL (reference sequence). The CDR3 has 16 amino acids. Germline trimming cut 3 bases from V and 8 bases from J; bases unmatched to any gene: 12. The CDR3 coding sequence is TGTGCCAGCAGCCAGGGGACTAGTGTGGCTGTCGATGAGCAGTTCTTC. This gives the protein CASSQGTSVAVDEQFF.

The chain carries TRBV20-1 and TRBJ2-3; the D is unclear. The V end was cut by 2 bases, the J end by 1 base, with 19 bases between. This CDR3 spans 17 amino acids. In germline, CDR1 is DFQATT, CDR2 SNEGSKA (reference sequence). The CDR3 loop is CSARPLLGPRRTDTQYF. In DNA form, the CDR3 reads TGCAGTGCTAGACCCCTCCTCGGACCTAGGCGCACAGATACGCAGTATTTT.

The rearrangement uses TRBV7-8 and TRBJ1-2; D unresolved. The germline gives CDR1 SGHVS, CDR2 FQNEAQ. The ends were cut back, 2 bases at V and 8 bases at J, with 6 bases in the middle. The CDR3 runs to 11 residues. The CDR3 loop reads CASSLSEGYTF. The CDR3 bases are TGTGCCAGCAGCTTAAGTGAGGGCTACACCTTC.

The J gene is TRBJ1-5, the V gene TRBV3-1; perhaps TRBD1 as D (5 bases). This CDR3 has 14 residues. Trimming left V 5 bases short and J 7 bases short, with 15 bases between. CDR1 is LGHDT, CDR2 YNNKEL, per germline (reference sequence). The CDR3 DNA follows: TGTGCCAGCAGCTCCTGGGGGTTCGCCCAGCCCCAGCATTTT. Protein sequence: CASSSWGFAQPQHF.

The chain couples TRBV20-1 to TRBJ2-1; 9 bases are a match to TRBD2. This CDR3 has 16 amino acids. Unmatched junction bases numbered 10, after V lost 6 bases and J lost 1 base. The germline V gene has CDR1 DFQATT and CDR2 SNEGSKA (reference sequence). DNA for the CDR3: TGCAGTGCCCCTAGACCGACTAGCGGATCCTACAATGAGCAGTTCTTC. Amino acids: CSAPRPTSGSYNEQFF.

V usage is TRBV9 and J usage is TRBJ2-3; a possible D gene is TRBD2 (5 bases). CDR1 and CDR2 (germline): SGDLS, YYNGEE. V was cut by 0 bases and J by 2 bases, with 10 bases left in between. The CDR3 sequence is 15 residues long. CDR3 protein: CASSVEAGLTDTQYF. In DNA form, the CDR3 reads TGTGCCAGCAGCGTAGAGGCAGGACTCACAGATACGCAGTATTTT.

The chain couples TRBV12-3 or TRBV12-4 to TRBJ1-2; D not certain. The V gene lost 6 bases and the J gene lost 5 bases, with 13 bases spanning the gap. The CDR3 sequence is 13 residues long. The CDR3 sequence is CASSLTDLYGYTF. CDR3 in DNA: TGTGCCAGCAGCTTGACTGACCTGTATGGCTACACCTTC.

J is TRBJ1-1 and V is TRBV3-1; 7 nucleotides match TRBD1. V lost 0 bases to trimming and J lost 10 bases; unmatched junction nucleotides: 5. There are 13 residues in the CDR3. Per the germline V gene, CDR1 is LGHDT and CDR2 is YNNKEL (reference sequence). This CDR3 reads CASSQDVTGTAFF. CDR3 DNA: TGTGCCAGCAGCCAAGATGTGACAGGGACAGCTTTCTTT.